The clone carrying this TCR beta chain was picked up a small number of times. This entry is derived from a study of blood T cells in healthy people across ages. Sample-barcoded 5' priming and a J-beta primer mix drove a second PCR of roughly 6 to 12 cycles. MiXCR, run by TCRdb on the 5' RACE reads, gives a single entry per CDR3 protein. Of fewer than 950,000 distinct CDR3 sequences listed, about 55% are singletons. Researchers report isolating at least 6.5 million PBMCs per sample. The TCR was taken from a man older than 75 in good health. Material for sequencing was blood.

The CDR3 coding sequence is TGTGCCAGCAGTACGGGGGGGAGGCACGAGCAGTACTTC. It yields the protein CASSTGGRHEQYF. This rearrangement joins TRBV6-5 to TRBJ2-7; 8 nucleotides match TRBD2. There are 13 residues in the CDR3. Per germline, CDR1 MNHEY and CDR2 SVGAGI. V was clipped by 5 bases and J by 5 bases; unmatched bases: 5.